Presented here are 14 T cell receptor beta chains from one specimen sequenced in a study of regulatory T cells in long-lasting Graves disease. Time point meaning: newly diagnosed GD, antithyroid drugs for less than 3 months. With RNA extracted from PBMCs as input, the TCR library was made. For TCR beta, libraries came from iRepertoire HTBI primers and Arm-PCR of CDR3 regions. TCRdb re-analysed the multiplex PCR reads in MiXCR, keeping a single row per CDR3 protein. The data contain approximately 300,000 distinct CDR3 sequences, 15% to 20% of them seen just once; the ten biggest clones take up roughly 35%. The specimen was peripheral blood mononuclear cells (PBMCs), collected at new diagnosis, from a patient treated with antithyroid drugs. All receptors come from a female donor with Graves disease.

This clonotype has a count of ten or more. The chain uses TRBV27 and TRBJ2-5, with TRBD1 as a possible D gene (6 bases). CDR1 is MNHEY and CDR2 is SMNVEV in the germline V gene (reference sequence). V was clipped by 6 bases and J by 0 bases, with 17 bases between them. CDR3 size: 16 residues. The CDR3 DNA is TGTGCCAGCAGAACTACGACAGGACCTAACCAAGAGACCCAGTACTTC. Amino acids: CASRTTTGPNQETQYF.

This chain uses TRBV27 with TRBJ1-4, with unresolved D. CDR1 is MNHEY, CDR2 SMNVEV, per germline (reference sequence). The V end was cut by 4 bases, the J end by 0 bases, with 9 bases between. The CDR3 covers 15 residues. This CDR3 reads CASSSTTTTNEKLFF. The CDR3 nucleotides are TGTGCCAGCAGTTCGACTACTACAACTAATGAAAAACTGTTTTTT. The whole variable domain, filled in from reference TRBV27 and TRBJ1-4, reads EAQVTQNPRYLITVTGKKLTVTCSQNMNHEYMSWYRQDPGLGLRQIYYSMNVEVTDKGDVPEGYKVSRKEKRNFPLILESPSPNQTSLYFCASSSTTTTNEKLFFGSGTQLSVL.

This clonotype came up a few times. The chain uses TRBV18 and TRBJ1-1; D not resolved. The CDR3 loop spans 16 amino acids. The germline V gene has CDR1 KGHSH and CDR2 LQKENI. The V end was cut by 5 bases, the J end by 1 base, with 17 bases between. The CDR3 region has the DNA TGTGCCAGCTCAATCGGGCCTAATTACTCGAACACTGAAGCTTTCTTT. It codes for CASSIGPNYSNTEAFF.

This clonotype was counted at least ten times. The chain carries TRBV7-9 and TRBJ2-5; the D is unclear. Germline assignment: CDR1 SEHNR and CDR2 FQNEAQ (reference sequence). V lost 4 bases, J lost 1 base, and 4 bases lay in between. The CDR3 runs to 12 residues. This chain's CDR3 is CASSSSQETQYF. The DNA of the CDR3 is TGTGCCAGCAGCTCAAGCCAAGAGACCCAGTACTTC.

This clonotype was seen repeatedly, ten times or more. The CDR3 DNA sequence: TGTGCCAGCAGCCTCCTCTCTTGGAGACAGGGGCATCAGCCCCAGCATTTT. Translation gives CASSLLSWRQGHQPQHF. This chain connects TRBV28 to TRBJ1-5; 8 bases line up with TRBD1. After removal of 6 bases from V and 5 bases from J, the junction contained 15 bases not matched to a gene. Per germline, CDR1 MDHEN and CDR2 SYDVKM. The CDR3 is 17 residues long.

The CDR3 here is CSASGPDQETQYF. Here the CDR3 DNA reads TGCAGTGCTAGCGGGCCAGACCAAGAGACCCAGTACTTC. The chain employs TRBV29-1 and TRBJ2-5, with TRBD2 identical over 8 bases. This CDR3 is built from 13 residues. In germline, CDR1 is SQVTM, CDR2 ANQGSEA.

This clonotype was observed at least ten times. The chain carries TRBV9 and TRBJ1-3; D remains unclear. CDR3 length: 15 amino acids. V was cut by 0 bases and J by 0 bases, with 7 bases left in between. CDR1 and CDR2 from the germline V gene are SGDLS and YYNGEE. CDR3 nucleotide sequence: TGTGCCAGCAGCGTAGCTTCGGGCTCTGGAAACACCATATATTTT. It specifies CASSVASGSGNTIYF.

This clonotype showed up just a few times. The CDR3 DNA is TGTGCCAGCAGCTTAAGGGGAAATGGAAACACCATATATTTT. As protein: CASSLRGNGNTIYF. The gene calls are TRBV7-2 and TRBJ1-3; maybe TRBD1 (5 bases). Between the trimmed V and J ends, which lost 2 bases and 3 bases, there was a span of 8 bases. There are 14 residues in the CDR3. Germline CDR1 and CDR2: SGHTA and FQGNSA.

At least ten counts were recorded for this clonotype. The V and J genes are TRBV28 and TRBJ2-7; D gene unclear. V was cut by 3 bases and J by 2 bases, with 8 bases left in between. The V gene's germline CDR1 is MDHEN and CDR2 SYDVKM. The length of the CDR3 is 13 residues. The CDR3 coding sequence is TGTGCCAGCAGTTTGACCCTAGCCTACGAGCAGTACTTC. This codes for CASSLTLAYEQYF.

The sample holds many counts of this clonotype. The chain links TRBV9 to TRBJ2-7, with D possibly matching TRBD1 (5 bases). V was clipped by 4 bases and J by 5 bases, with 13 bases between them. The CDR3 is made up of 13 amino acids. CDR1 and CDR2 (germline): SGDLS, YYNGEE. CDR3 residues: CASSPRAGNEQYF. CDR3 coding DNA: TGTGCCAGCAGCCCCCGGGCAGGGAACGAGCAGTACTTC.

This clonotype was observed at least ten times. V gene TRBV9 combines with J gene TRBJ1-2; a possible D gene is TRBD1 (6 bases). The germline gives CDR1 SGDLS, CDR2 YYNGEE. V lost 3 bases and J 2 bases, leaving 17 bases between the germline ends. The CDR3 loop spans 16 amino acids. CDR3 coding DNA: TGTGCCAGCAGCGCTCACCGGGACACGATAAACTATGGCTACACCTTC. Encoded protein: CASSAHRDTINYGYTF.

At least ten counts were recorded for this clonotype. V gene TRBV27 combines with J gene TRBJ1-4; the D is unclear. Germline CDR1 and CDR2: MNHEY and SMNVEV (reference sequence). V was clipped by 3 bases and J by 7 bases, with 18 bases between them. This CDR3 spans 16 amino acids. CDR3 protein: CASSFGRIGGGEKLFF. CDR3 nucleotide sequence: TGTGCCAGCAGTTTTGGCCGAATAGGCGGTGGTGAAAAACTGTTTTTT. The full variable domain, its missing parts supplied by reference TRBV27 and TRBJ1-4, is EAQVTQNPRYLITVTGKKLTVTCSQNMNHEYMSWYRQDPGLGLRQIYYSMNVEVTDKGDVPEGYKVSRKEKRNFPLILESPSPNQTSLYFCASSFGRIGGGEKLFFGSGTQLSVL.

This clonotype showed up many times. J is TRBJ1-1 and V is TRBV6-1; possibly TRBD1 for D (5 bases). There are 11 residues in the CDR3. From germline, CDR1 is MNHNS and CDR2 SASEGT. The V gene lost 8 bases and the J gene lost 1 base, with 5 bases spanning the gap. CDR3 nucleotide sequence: TGTGCCAGCGGGGGGAACACTGAAGCTTTCTTT. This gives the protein CASGGNTEAFF.

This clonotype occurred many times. CDR3 bases: TGTGCCAGCAGTACAAGTTGGGCTAGCGGGAGGGCCGAGAATGAGCAGTTCTTC. Its translation: CASSTSWASGRAENEQFF. This sequence joins TRBV28 and TRBJ2-1, with 12 bases identical to TRBD2. V shed 5 bases, J shed 7 bases, and the junction held 15 bases outside the gene matches. Germline CDR1 reads MDHEN; CDR2 reads SYDVKM. The CDR3 contains 18 residues.